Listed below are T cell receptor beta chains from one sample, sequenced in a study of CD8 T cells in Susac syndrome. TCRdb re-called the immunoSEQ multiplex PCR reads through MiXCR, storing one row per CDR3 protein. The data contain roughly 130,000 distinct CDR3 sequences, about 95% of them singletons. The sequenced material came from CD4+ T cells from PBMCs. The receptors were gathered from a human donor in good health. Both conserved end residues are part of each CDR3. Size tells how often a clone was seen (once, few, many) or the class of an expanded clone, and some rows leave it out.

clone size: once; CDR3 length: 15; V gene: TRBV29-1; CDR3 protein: CSVEELRRGRGGYTF
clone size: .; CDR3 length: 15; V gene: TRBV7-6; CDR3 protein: CASRPGQESTDTQYF
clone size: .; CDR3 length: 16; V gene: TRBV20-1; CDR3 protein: CSARDRLGQFHETQYF
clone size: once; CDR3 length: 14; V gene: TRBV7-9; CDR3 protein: CASSYMDRAYEQYF
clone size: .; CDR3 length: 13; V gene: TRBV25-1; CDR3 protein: CASSESGSGEQYF
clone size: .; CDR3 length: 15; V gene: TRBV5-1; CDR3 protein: CASSPNREYQETQYF
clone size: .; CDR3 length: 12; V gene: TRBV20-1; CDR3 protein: CSARGLVQTQYF
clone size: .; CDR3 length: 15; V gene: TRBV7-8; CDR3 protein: CASSLAHFPRETQYF
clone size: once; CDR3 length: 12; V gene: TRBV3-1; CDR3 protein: CASSLLEETQYF
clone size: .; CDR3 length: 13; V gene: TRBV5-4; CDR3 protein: CASSPDPGDIQYF
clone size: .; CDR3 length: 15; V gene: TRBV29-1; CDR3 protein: CSVASGQGSTDTQYF
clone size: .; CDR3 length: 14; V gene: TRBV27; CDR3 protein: CASSLSGRRSEAFF
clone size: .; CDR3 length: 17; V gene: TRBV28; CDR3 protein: CASSLPGTGPEDTEAFF
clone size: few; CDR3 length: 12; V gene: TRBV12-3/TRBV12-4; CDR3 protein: CASSLDGNTIYF
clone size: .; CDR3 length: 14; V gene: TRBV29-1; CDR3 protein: CSATRGELYNEQFF
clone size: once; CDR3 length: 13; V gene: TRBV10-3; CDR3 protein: CASAAGDSGELFF
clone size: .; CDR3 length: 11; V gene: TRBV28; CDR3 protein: CASSLGFEQYF
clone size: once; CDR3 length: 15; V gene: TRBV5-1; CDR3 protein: CASSTPTGGGGELFF
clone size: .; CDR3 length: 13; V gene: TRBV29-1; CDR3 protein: CSVGASGTYEQYF
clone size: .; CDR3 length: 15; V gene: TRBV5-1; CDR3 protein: CASSPGQGLKEKLFF
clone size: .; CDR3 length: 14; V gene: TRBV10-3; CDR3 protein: CAISAGTSGDEQYF
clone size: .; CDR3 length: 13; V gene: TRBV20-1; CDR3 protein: CSARDYRTWTQYF
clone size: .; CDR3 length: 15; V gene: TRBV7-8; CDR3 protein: CASRNRQGAGEKLFF
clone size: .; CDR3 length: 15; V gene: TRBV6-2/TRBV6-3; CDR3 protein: CATLRDSTNTGELFF
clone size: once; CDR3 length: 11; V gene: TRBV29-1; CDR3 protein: CSGGRGYEQYF
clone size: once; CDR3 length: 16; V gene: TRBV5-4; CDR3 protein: CASSSRISGRAYEQYF
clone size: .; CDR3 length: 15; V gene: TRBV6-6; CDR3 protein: CASSYRAGGLDTQYF
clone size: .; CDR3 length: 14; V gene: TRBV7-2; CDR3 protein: CASSPRDRTYEQYF
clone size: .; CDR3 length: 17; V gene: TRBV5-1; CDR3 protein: CASSLTPTSGRDNEQYF
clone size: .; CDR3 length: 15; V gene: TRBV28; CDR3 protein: CASSSAPGQIYGYTF
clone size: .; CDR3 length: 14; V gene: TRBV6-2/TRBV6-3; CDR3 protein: CASTRTSSSYEQYF
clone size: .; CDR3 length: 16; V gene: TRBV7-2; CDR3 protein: CASSSQQGSDTGELFF
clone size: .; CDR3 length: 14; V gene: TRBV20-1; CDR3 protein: CSARDTHQDYEQYF
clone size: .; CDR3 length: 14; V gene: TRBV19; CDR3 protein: CASRGGTGLYEQYF
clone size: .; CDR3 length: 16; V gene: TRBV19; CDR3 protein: CASIGTSGRGTGELFF
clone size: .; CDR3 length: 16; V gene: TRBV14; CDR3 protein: CASSNKISSGANVLTF
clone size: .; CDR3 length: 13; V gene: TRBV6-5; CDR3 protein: CASRPGGLHEQYF
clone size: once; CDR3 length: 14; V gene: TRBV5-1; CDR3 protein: CASSLGQGDQPQHF
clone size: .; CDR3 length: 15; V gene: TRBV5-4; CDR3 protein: CASSAGTGSKNIQYF
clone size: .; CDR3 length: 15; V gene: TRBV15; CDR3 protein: CATSSGLGREETQYF
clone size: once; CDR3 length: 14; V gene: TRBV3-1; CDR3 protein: CASSDNWSNNEQFF
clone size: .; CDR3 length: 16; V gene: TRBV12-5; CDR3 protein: CASGLDLGSSSYEQYF
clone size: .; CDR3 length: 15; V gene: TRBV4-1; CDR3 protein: CASSPQTAQGTEAFF
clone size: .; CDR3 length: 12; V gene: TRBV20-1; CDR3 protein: CSARDRSEGYTF
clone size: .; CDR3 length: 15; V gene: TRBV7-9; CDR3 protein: CASSLVSSGSNEQFF
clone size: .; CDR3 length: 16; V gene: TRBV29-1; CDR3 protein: CSVARGAGGPSNEQFF
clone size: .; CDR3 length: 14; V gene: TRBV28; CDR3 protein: CASSTARQTYEQYF
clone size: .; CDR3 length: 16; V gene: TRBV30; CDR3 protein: CAWSRAGGARNTEAFF
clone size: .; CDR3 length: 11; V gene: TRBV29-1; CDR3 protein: CSVASIETQYF
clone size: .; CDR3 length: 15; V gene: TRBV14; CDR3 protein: CASSQGQGMNTEAFF
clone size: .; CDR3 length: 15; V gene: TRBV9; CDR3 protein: CASSILQGPRGELFF
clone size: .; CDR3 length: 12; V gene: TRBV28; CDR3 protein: CASSWGTSEQYF
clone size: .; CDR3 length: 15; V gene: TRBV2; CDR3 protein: CASSEFRGAQETQYF
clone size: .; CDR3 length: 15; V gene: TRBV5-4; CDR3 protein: CASSLRIPGTDTQYF
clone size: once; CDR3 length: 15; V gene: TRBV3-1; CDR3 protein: CASSQKGGSLYGYTF
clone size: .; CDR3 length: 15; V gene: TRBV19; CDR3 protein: CASTSSGSGSYEQYF
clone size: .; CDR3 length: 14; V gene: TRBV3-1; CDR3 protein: CASSQGTVNTEAFF